A single T cell receptor (beta chain) is shown here with its context. As yet, its antigen is unknown. This entry is derived from a study of a mutant IDH1 vaccine in newly diagnosed glioma. The sample's time point: week 5, during vaccination. All doses held 300 ug of mutant IDH1 20-mer peptide, with topical imiquimod. Donor diagnoses consisted of new WHO grade 3 or 4 IDH1-mutant, ATRX-lost astrocytomas. Germline CDR1 and CDR2: SGHTA and FQGNSA. The CDR3 runs 16 residues. V lost 5 bases and J lost 4, with 20 bases in between. Using immunoSEQ multiplex PCR, the repertoire was profiled, and TCRdb retains in-frame clones only, with some absent. The sample carries 25,000 to 30,000 clones, around 90% recorded once.

V usage is TRBV7-2 and J usage is TRBJ2-5; D may correspond to TRBD1 or TRBD2 (5 bases each). Sample: peripheral blood mononuclear cells (PBMCs), taken from a glioma patient whose treatment included an IDH1 peptide vaccine. The TCR was taken from a woman aged 40 to 50 with glioma. Some clones in this sample may be carry-over from other donors' samples. The CDR3 coding sequence is TGTGCCAGCAGCCGCACACGGCTCCTGAGGGGAGAGACCCAGTACTTC. This translates into CASSRTRLLRGETQYF.